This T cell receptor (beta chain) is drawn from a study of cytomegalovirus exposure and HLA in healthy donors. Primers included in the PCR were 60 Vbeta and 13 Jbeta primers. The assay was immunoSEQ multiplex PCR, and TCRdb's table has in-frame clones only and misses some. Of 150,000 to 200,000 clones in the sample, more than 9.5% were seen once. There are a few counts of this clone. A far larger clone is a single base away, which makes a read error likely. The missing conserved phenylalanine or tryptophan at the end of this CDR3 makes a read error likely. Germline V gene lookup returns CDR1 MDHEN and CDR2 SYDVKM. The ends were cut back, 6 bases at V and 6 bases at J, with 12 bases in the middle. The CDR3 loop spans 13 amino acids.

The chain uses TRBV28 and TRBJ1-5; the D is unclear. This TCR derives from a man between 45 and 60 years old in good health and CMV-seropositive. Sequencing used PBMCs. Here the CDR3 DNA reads TGTGCCAGCAGAAACCCGGGAGGTCAGCCCCAGCATGTT. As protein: CASRNPGGQPQHV.